This T cell receptor beta chain was sequenced during a study of blood T cell repertoires in COVID-19. Across the whole study: Nucleic acid was either cDNA or gDNA, and it came from T cells, B-cell-depleted T cells, or PBMCs.

The repertoire was sequenced with immunoSEQ multiplex PCR; TCRdb's copy has only in-frame clones and lacks some. The top ten clones hold around 4.2% of a sample with 300,000 to 400,000 clones, approximately 86% of them seen once. This clone was seen a handful of times. V gave up 4 bases and J gave up 8 bases; unmatched junction bases: 7. Germline CDR1 LGHDT, CDR2 YNNKEL (reference sequence). The CDR3 consists of 16 residues. Sequencing was done on a sample of PBMCs or T cells enriched from blood (not recorded which). The sequence was collected from a woman aged 40 to 50 with acute COVID-19. The gene calls are TRBV3-1 (or the pseudogene TRBV3-2) and TRBJ2-1; 14 bases fit TRBD2. CDR3 nucleotide sequence: TGTGCCAGCAGCCCCCGCGGACTAGCGGGAGGTGATGAGCAGTTCTTC. Residues: CASSPRGLAGGDEQFF.